These 19 T cell receptor beta chains were all obtained from the same sample, sequenced in a study of shared clonotypes between healthy human individuals. Here immunoSEQ multiplex PCR was the method, and the copy in TCRdb shows in-frame clones only, minus some. Of fewer than 3 million clones detected, 92% appear once; the ten largest clones hold 0.37%. Sequencing was carried out using naive CD4+ T cells from PBMCs. Sample subset: CD45RA+ positively selected. These receptors came from a man between 18 and 35 years old in good health. Some clones in this sample may be carry-over from other donors' samples.

Comments on this clone: Additional DNA sequences in this sample encode the identical CDR3. This chain uses TRBV27 with TRBJ1-5; D is unresolved. Germline CDR1 is MNHEY and CDR2 is SMNVEV (reference sequence). The V end was cut by 3 bases, the J end by 6 bases, with 6 bases between. This CDR3 contains 12 residues. The CDR3 loop is CASSLAGQPQHF. CDR3 bases: TGTGCCAGCAGTTTGGCGGGTCAGCCCCAGCATTTT.

This chain connects TRBV9 to TRBJ2-7; possible D gene TRBD2, 6 bases. Trimming left V 1 base short and J 0 bases short, with 14 bases between. This CDR3 is built from 16 residues. Per the germline V gene, CDR1 is SGDLS and CDR2 is YYNGEE. The CDR3 DNA follows: TGTGCCAGCAGCGTAAGTGGAGCGGGCAACTCCTACGAGCAGTACTTC. This gives the protein CASSVSGAGNSYEQYF.

In DNA, the CDR3 is TGCGCCAGCAGCCAAACGGAGCAGGAGCTGGGTGAGCAGTTCTTC. Its protein product is CASSQTEQELGEQFF. The rearrangement joins TRBV5-1 to TRBJ2-1; D uncertain. This CDR3 contains 15 residues. V gave up 4 bases and J gave up 9 bases, with 20 bases separating them. Germline CDR1 is SGHRS and CDR2 is YFSETQ.

With respect to this clone: Within the sample, other DNA sequences also encode this same CDR3. The chain joins TRBV28 to TRBJ1-3, with TRBD1 matching over 8 bases. V lost 2 bases to trimming and J lost 4 bases; unmatched junction nucleotides: 4. This CDR3 comprises 15 residues. Germline V gene data show CDR1 as MDHEN and CDR2 as SYDVKM. The CDR3 DNA reads TGTGCCAGCAGTTTACAGGGGGCGGGAGGAAACACCATATATTTT. Protein sequence: CASSLQGAGGNTIYF.

The gene calls are TRBV7-9 and TRBJ2-1, with TRBD1 identical over 7 bases. V dropped 4 bases and J dropped 9; count of bases not matched to a gene: 6. This CDR3 spans 13 amino acids. Germline V CDR1 and CDR2: SEHNR, FQNEAQ (reference sequence). In DNA, the CDR3 is TGTGCCAGCAGCTCCCAGGGGGTGGGTGAGCAGTTCTTC. It is translated as CASSSQGVGEQFF.

The chain uses TRBV5-5 and TRBJ2-3; 9 nucleotides line up with TRBD2. The CDR3 is 17 amino acids. The V gene end was trimmed by 0 bases and the J gene end by 0 bases; junction bases not matched to a gene: 5. CDR1 is SGHKS, CDR2 YYEKEE, per germline (reference sequence). This CDR3 reads CASSLGTTSGSTDTQYF. The CDR3 DNA reads TGTGCCAGCAGCTTGGGGACCACTAGCGGGAGCACAGATACGCAGTATTTT.

The CDR3 nucleotides are TGTGCCACCAGCCGTCAAGTGGGTACCCCCGGGGAGCTGTTTTTT. Residues: CATSRQVGTPGELFF. The J gene is TRBJ2-2, the V gene TRBV15, with D unresolved. From germline, CDR1 is LNHNV and CDR2 YYDKDF (reference sequence). The ends were cut back, 5 bases at V and 6 bases at J, with 16 bases in the middle. The CDR3 is 15 amino acids.

V usage is TRBV7-3 and J usage is TRBJ1-3; no clear D gene. In germline, CDR1 is SGHTA, CDR2 FQGTGA. Deletions cut 5 bases from V and 9 bases from J, with 14 bases between. The CDR3 sequence is 13 residues long. The CDR3 DNA follows: TGTGCCAGCAGCATCCAACCGGGTGGCACCATATATTTT. It specifies CASSIQPGGTIYF.

The rearrangement joins TRBV4-1 to TRBJ2-2; 7 bases match TRBD2. The CDR3 loop spans 16 amino acids. The V segment lost 4 bases and the J segment 2 bases; nucleotides outside the gene matches: 7. CDR1 and CDR2 from the germline V gene are MGHRA and YSYEKL. CDR3 nucleotide sequence: TGCGCCAGCAGCCTGGGAGGGAGAGATAACACCGGGGAGCTGTTTTTT. Protein sequence: CASSLGGRDNTGELFF.

The chain is built from TRBV5-5 and TRBJ2-1, with unresolved D. Germline V gene sequence: CDR1 SGHKS, CDR2 YYEKEE (reference sequence). CDR3 length equals 13 residues. V was clipped by 2 bases and J by 4 bases, with 7 bases between them. As DNA, the CDR3 is TGTGCCAGCAGCTTTTGGGGTTACAATGAGCAGTTCTTC. As protein: CASSFWGYNEQFF. Supplemented by reference TRBV5-5 and TRBJ2-1, the full variable domain reads DAGVTQSPTHLIKTRGQQVTLRCSPISGHKSVSWYQQVLGQGPQFIFQYYEKEERGRGNFPDRFSARQFPNYSSELNVNALLLGDSALYLCASSFWGYNEQFFGPGTRLTVL.

The V gene is TRBV4-2, the J gene TRBJ1-3; the D gene is possibly TRBD1 (5 bases). Germline values: CDR1 LGHNA, CDR2 YNFKEQ. V shed 1 base and J shed 4 bases, with 14 bases lying between them. The CDR3 has 16 residues. In nucleotides, the CDR3 is TGTGCCAGCAGCCAAGCCCGGGACGCTCTCGGAAACACCATATATTTT. The encoded protein is CASSQARDALGNTIYF.

This clone was recorded only once. This chain links TRBV5-8 with TRBJ2-1, with a tentative D call TRBD2 (5 bases). The V and J ends lost 1 base and 8 bases respectively, with 16 bases between them. This CDR3 region has 15 residues. Looked up from germline, CDR1 is SGHTS and CDR2 is YDEGEE. The CDR3 here is CASSLFGSVSDEQFF. The CDR3, as DNA: TGTGCCAGCAGCTTGTTTGGCAGCGTTAGCGATGAGCAGTTCTTC.

CDR3 loop: CASSQVPGTYEQYF. In nucleotides, the CDR3 is TGTGCCAGCTCGCAGGTCCCCGGCACCTACGAGCAGTACTTC. The genes are TRBV2 and TRBJ2-7; no definite D call. The CDR3 runs to 14 residues. Germline lookup yields CDR1 SNHLY and CDR2 FYNNEI. Trimming cost V 8 bases and J 2 bases, with 16 bases left between them. Full variable domain (remainder filled in from reference TRBV2 and TRBJ2-7): EPEVTQTPSHQVTQMGQEVILRCVPISNHLYFYWYRQILGQKVEFLVSFYNNEISEKSEIFDDQFSVERPDGSNFTLKIRSTKLEDSAMYFCASSQVPGTYEQYFGPGTRLTVT.

J is TRBJ2-7 and V is TRBV5-8; D is undetermined. The germline V gene has CDR1 SGHTS and CDR2 YDEGEE. This CDR3 contains 13 residues. The V end was cut by 4 bases, the J end by 4 bases, with 12 bases between. CDR3: CASSPVDIYEQYF. The CDR3 DNA sequence: TGTGCCAGCAGCCCCGTAGACATTTACGAGCAGTACTTC.

The sample holds one count of this clone. This same CDR3 is encoded by further DNA sequences in the sample. This sequence joins TRBV5-6 and TRBJ2-1; D uncertain. Germline values: CDR1 SGHDT, CDR2 YYEEEE. Trimming cost V 4 bases and J 10 bases, with 9 bases left between them. The CDR3 has 11 amino acids. The CDR3 DNA reads as TGTGCCAGCAGCCTTGGACCCGAGCAGTTCTTC. The encoded protein is CASSLGPEQFF.

V gene TRBV28 combines with J gene TRBJ1-2; possible D gene TRBD1, 6 bases. This CDR3 spans 15 amino acids. V was trimmed by 2 bases and J by 6 bases, leaving 16 bases between them. Germline CDR1 reads MDHEN; CDR2 reads SYDVKM. Written as DNA, the CDR3 is TGTGCCAGCAGTTTAGCCCGTAGACAGGCGGATGGCTACACCTTC. As protein: CASSLARRQADGYTF.

J is TRBJ1-6 and V is TRBV5-1; no clear D gene. Trimming took off 0 bases at V and 8 bases at J, with 9 bases between the two ends. The CDR3 is 14 amino acids. CDR1 and CDR2 (germline): SGHRS, YFSETQ. CDR3 loop: CASSLEIGYSPLHF. CDR3 in DNA: TGCGCCAGCAGCTTGGAAATTGGCTATTCACCCCTCCACTTT.

A single count supports this clone. This chain uses TRBV28 with TRBJ1-6; D remains unclear. Looked up from germline, CDR1 is MDHEN and CDR2 is SYDVKM. The germline V and J ends were trimmed by 6 bases and 3 bases, with 15 bases remaining between them. The CDR3 extends over 16 amino acids. The CDR3 here is CASRQQQTYYNSPLHF. CDR3 nucleotide sequence: TGTGCCAGCAGACAACAGCAAACCTACTATAATTCACCCCTCCACTTT.

The rearrangement joins TRBV30 to TRBJ1-6, with D possibly TRBD1 on 5 matching bases. This CDR3 comprises 14 residues. CDR1 and CDR2 from the germline V gene are GTSNPN and SVGIG (reference sequence). V lost 0 bases and J 6 bases, leaving 9 bases between the germline ends. In DNA form, the CDR3 reads TGTGCCTGGAGTGTAACGGGGGGTAATTCACCCCTCCACTTT. Translated: CAWSVTGGNSPLHF.